This TCR beta chain was sequenced in a study of shared clonotypes between healthy human individuals. Trimming shortened V by 0 bases and J by 15 bases, and 12 bases separated the two germline ends. The germline V gene has CDR1 ENHRY and CDR2 SYGVKD. The CDR3 is made up of 12 amino acids. The assay was immunoSEQ multiplex PCR, and TCRdb's table has in-frame clones only and misses some. The sample has about 580,000 clones, 98% seen once. Positive CCR7 selection of CD45RO-negative cells yielded the naive CD8 cells, and terminally differentiated effector memory CD45RA+ cells were excluded. Overall study results and limits: The generation probabilities recorded for non-shared clonotypes fell below those of clonotypes shared by all four donors. Genetic and exposure-history diversity was limited by the few donors.

As regards this clone: Its antigen remains unidentified.

The chain links TRBV10-3 to TRBJ2-1; either TRBD1 or TRBD2 may supply D (5 bases each). This sequence originates from a man in his thirties or forties in good health. The sequenced material came from naive CD8+ T cells sorted from blood. As DNA, the CDR3 is TGTGCCATCAGTGAGTCAATGGGGGTGGCGTTCTTC. Its protein product is CAISESMGVAFF.